These T cell receptor beta chains were read from a single sample in a study of T-cell memory formation after mild COVID-19. MiXCR was run by TCRdb on the 5' RACE reads, yielding one entry per CDR3 protein. The top ten clones hold approximately 23% of a sample with fewer than 350,000 distinct CDR3 sequences, 7.5% to 9.5% of them seen once. The material sequenced was PBMCs or a T cell subset sorted from them (not recorded which). The receptors shown here come from a man aged 18-30 years who had mild COVID-19 (a few samples of this study predate the infection). Cell type and time point are not known. CDR3s include the opening cysteine and the closing phenylalanine or tryptophan. The D gene is left open where the match is weak. Rows may omit the clone size; those that give it use once, few, many or a size class.

TRBV10-3	NA	TRBJ2-3	many	TGTGCCATCAGTGAGTCAGGACGCACGAGCACAGATACGCAGTATTTT	CAISESGRTSTDTQYF
TRBV5-1	TRBD2	TRBJ2-3	few	TGCGCCAGCAGCTCGATAGGGACTAGCGGAGCAGATACGCAGTATTTT	CASSSIGTSGADTQYF
TRBV6-5	NA	TRBJ1-2	few	TGTGCCAGCCACGGAGCAGATTATGGCTACACCTTC	CASHGADYGYTF
TRBV10-3	NA	TRBJ2-5	few	TGTGCCATCAGTGAGTCTGGAGGGCTCCGGGGCCAAGAGACCCAGTACTTC	CAISESGGLRGQETQYF
TRBV12-3/TRBV12-4	NA	TRBJ1-1	NA	TGTGCCAGCACCGACTGGCGAGGGAACACTGAAGCTTTCTTT	CASTDWRGNTEAFF
TRBV4-3	NA	TRBJ2-7	few	TGCGCCAGCAGCCAAGTACCTCAAGAGCAGTACTTC	CASSQVPQEQYF
TRBV15	NA	TRBJ2-3	NA	TGTGCCACCAGCAACCTAGTCGGGGTGACAGATACGCAGTATTTT	CATSNLVGVTDTQYF
TRBV5-1	TRBD1	TRBJ2-1	many	TGCGCCAGCAGCTTTTCCGGGACAGGCGCAATAACGAGCTCCTACAATGAGCAGTTCTTC	CASSFSGTGAITSSYNEQFF
TRBV19	TRBD1	TRBJ2-3	few	TGTGCCAGTACTATCGGGACAGGAGGCACAGATACGCAGTATTTT	CASTIGTGGTDTQYF
TRBV6-6	TRBD2	TRBJ2-7	many	TGTGCCAGCAGTTACTCGATACGGACTAGCGGGGAAAGGAAGCAGTACTTC	CASSYSIRTSGERKQYF
TRBV5-1	NA	TRBJ1-2	few	TGCGCCAGCAGCTTGACCCCAGGGGACTATGGCTACACCTTC	CASSLTPGDYGYTF
TRBV10-3	TRBD1	TRBJ2-7	NA	TGTGCCATCAGTGTCGGGACAGGGGGCGGTAGCTACGAGCAGTACTTC	CAISVGTGGGSYEQYF
TRBV11-2	NA	TRBJ1-5	many	TGTGCCAGCAGCTCCGGTAGGCAGCCCCAGCATTTT	CASSSGRQPQHF
TRBV18	NA	TRBJ2-6	NA	TGTGCCAGCTCGAGGGACATCAGCTCTGGGGCCAACGTCCTGACTTTC	CASSRDISSGANVLTF
TRBV4-2	NA	TRBJ1-6	few	TGTGCCAGCAGCCAAGATCGACAGCCCAATTCACCCCTCCACTTT	CASSQDRQPNSPLHF
TRBV20-1	NA	TRBJ2-3	NA	TGCAGTGCTAGTGAGGCGGGGGCCGTACTGGAGCAGTATTTT	CSASEAGAVLEQYF
TRBV24-1	NA	TRBJ1-5	NA	TGTGCCACCAGTGTAGCAGGAGAGGGCAATCAGCCCCAGCATTTT	CATSVAGEGNQPQHF